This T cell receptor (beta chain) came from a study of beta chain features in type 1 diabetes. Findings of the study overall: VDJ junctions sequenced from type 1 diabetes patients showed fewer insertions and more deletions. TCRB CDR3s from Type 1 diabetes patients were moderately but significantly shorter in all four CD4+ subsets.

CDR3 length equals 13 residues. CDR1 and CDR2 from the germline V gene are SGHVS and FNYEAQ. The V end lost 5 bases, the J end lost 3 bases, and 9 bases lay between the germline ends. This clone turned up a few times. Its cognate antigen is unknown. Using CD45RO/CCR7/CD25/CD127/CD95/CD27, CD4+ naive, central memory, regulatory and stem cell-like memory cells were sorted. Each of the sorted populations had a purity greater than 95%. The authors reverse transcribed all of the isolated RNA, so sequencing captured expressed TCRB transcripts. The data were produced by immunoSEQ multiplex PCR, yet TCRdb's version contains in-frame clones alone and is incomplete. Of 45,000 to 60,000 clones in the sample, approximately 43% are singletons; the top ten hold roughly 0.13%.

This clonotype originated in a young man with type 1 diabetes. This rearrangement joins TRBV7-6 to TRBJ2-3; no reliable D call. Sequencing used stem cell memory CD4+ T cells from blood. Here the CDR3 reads CASSPVRTDTQYF. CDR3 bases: TGTGCCAGCAGCCCGGTCCGAACAGATACGCAGTATTTT. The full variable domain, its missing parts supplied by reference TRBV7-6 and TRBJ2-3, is GAGVSQSPRYKVTKRGQDVALRCDPISGHVSLYWYRQALGQGPEFLTYFNYEAQQDKSGLPNDRFSAERPEGSISTLTIQRTEQRDSAMYRCASSPVRTDTQYFGPGTRLTVL.